This TCR beta chain is drawn from a study of cytomegalovirus exposure and HLA in healthy donors (dated by TCRdb to 2017 to 2019). Regarding the research as a whole: An earlier analysis of 587 of the donors reported 276 Gb of sequence data and about 120 million unique TCR beta sequences obtained from about 170 million T cells. A later genetic analysis used genome-wide SNP genotypes for about 65% of the 666 donors, treating that subset as a discovery cohort. The later analysis used no new phenotypic data to find candidate immune exposures, relying instead on TCR beta sequences and their occurrence across donors. The number of typed donors differed by locus: roughly 629-630 for A, B, C, DRB1 and DQB1; 500 to 550 for DQA1; over 600 for DPA1; and around 470 for DPB1. Of the 300 to 500 genotyped donors, approximately 80% were placed in the genetic ancestry cluster associated with self-reported Caucasian donors. An early release that covered some 630 HLA-typed donors contained around 330 gigabases of sequencing data and some 87 million unique TCR sequences. Using immunosequencing, the study profiled T cell repertoires from about 610 subjects and related those repertoires to cytomegalovirus serostatus. HLA typing covered class I and class II loci at four-digit resolution. The study aimed to test whether cataloging public T cell receptors could reveal signatures of past pathogen exposure. A separate validation cohort of about 110 different subjects was used in addition to the approximately 640-subject first cohort. Donor age, sex, ethnicity and CMV serostatus were compiled alongside the repertoire data. Because of strong linkage in the cohort, roughly five DR-DQ haplotypes were treated as single units for association and clustering. To predict cytomegalovirus infection status, the study combined high-throughput TCR immunosequencing, statistical association of individual TCRs with disease status, and machine learning. A later analysis re-examined previously published TCR beta repertoires from roughly 650 donors and added high-resolution HLA genotyping to investigate patterns of TCR occurrence. All discovery cohort repertoires had been generated on a single sequencing platform. An earlier analysis of more than 450 of the donors used high-throughput TCR beta sequencing to judge whether each TCR beta V gene segment behaved as functional or pseudogenic. Across 398 genotyped donors of the cohort, an average of approximately 240,000 unique TCR beta nucleotide sequences per donor were sequenced, and roughly 20% of those sequences were non-productive. Results and caveats for the whole study, not just this receptor: Sequencing depth was assumed to be roughly uniform across donors in the presence/absence analyses, though that assumption may not hold. In a later genetic analysis, a missense DCLRE1C variant was associated with V-gene and J-gene trimming of TCR beta chains, and the association was replicated in an independent cohort. A group of highly shared sequence variants was considered likely to be a technical artifact of the sequencing pipeline. Across donors, most TCR sequences were observed very rarely, whereas some public TCRs were present in many individuals. Some IMGT-functional V segments, including TRBV6-2 and TRBV6-3, could not be distinguished by the 87-base-pair reads and were therefore excluded. A later analysis found that TCR association rates varied across HLA loci, with DRB1 alleles showing the most associated TCRs and HLA-C alleles the fewest. A few of the identified cytomegalovirus-associated TCR beta chains were confirmed in vitro to be specific for cytomegalovirus antigens. In an earlier analysis of around 600 of the donors, most TCR beta V segments were observed in productive rearrangements about 87% or about 30% of the time, broadly matching IMGT annotations. Linkage disequilibrium might explain the correlated functional status among segregating V segments, but an unknown experimental factor could not be excluded. It was suggested by the authors that the approach could potentially be generalized to other disease states and immunological phenotypes. A further reported finding was that TCR beta sequences accurately predicted the HLA-A and HLA-B alleles for most subjects in the first cohort. A total of 150 to 200 TCR beta chains were listed by the study as associated with cytomegalovirus. When HLA alleles, especially DR and DQ, strongly co-occurred, attributing TCR associations to individual alleles was difficult. The classifier was reported to diagnose cytomegalovirus status with high specificity and sensitivity in both the original and validation cohorts. A later analysis associated about 17,000 TCR beta sequences with specific HLA alleles at a false discovery rate of 0.05. A later analysis found that HLA-associated TCR beta chains were more clonally expanded and had lower generation probabilities than equally common non-associated chains. Only TCR beta chains were sequenced in this cohort, and the absence of alpha or paired-chain data limited detectable features. Most CMV-associated TCR beta chains appeared to be HLA-restricted in a later analysis, and the HLA associations seemed to be driven largely by CMV exposure. According to a later genetic analysis, donors in an Asian-associated ancestry cluster had fewer N-insertions in productive TCRs than the approximately 630-donor mean. CMV serostatus was the only immune exposure information available for the cohort. According to a later analysis, parvovirus B19, influenza, CMV and Epstein-Barr virus appeared linked to several top co-occurrence clusters. Over 15 rarely observed V segments, including chromosome 9 orphons, were excluded from the earlier analysis of about 610 of the donors because counts were too low. Because some donors lacked HLA typing at each locus, the association tests relied only on the typed subset.

The library was built by means of the immunoSEQ multiplex PCR assay. A mixture of 60 forward primers for TCR Vbeta segments and 13 reverse primers for TCR Jbeta segments was used in the multiplex PCR. The CDR3 region of rearranged TCR beta genes was amplified from genomic DNA with a multiplex PCR assay. On the Illumina HiSeq System, the amplified TCR beta libraries were sequenced as 87-base-pair reads. In the authors' own workflow: In a later analysis, tens of millions of unique TCR beta chains were counted across the approximately 670 repertoires, and about 9.9 million of these chains were shared by at least two donors. To remove PCR and sequencing errors, raw reads were error-corrected and collapsed into unique sequences using a nearest-neighbor algorithm that merged closely related sequences. V, D and J gene segments were assigned by aligning CDR3 sequences to IMGT reference sequences. For a sequence to be retained, a match of at least six nucleotides to both a V gene segment and a J gene segment was required. Rearrangements were called productive when the CDR3 lacked stop codons and stayed in frame with V and J; all others were non-productive. CDR3 was defined by IMGT convention, running from the second conserved V-encoded cysteine to the conserved J-encoded phenylalanine. In an earlier analysis of around 640 of the donors, sequences lacking an unambiguous match to a single V gene segment were excluded. In an earlier analysis of about 590 of the donors, a V segment was called functional when productive rearrangements were above 56.7%, and segregating when the standard deviation between donors exceeded 5%. A statistical classification framework was built to diagnose cytomegalovirus status from the catalog of TCR beta chain sequences. In a later analysis, TCR nucleotide sequences were compared against IMGT/GENE-DB human TR gene sequences so that V and J genes could be assigned. In a later analysis, CDR3 sequences and most-parsimonious VDJ recombination scenarios were assigned using the TCRdist pipeline. A later analysis defined each TCR beta chain by its CDR3 amino acid sequence plus V-gene family, and excluded reads lacking a unique V-gene family. To address suspected cross-contamination and a sequencing artifact, a later analysis removed under 600 highly shared, low-generation-probability nucleotide sequences. For each public chain, a later analysis derived a clonal expansion index from normalized ranks of inferred template counts within each repertoire. A later analysis computed generation probabilities with a VDJ recombination model fitted to out-of-frame rearrangements, and checked the results against IGoR. In a later analysis, hypergeometric tests were used to score TCR-TCR, TCR-HLA and TCR-CMV co-occurrence, with a repertoire-size bias correction applied to TCR pairs. False discovery rates were estimated in a later analysis by permuting HLA or CMV assignments 20 times. In a later analysis, co-occurring TCRs were grouped with DBSCAN, and TCRdist sequence similarity was added when clustering was performed within HLA-allele-positive subsets. Repertoires with fewer than 30,000 or more than 120,000 public chains were left out of co-occurrence clustering, as were four to six repertoires with anomalous nucleotide sharing. TCRdb retrieved this table from immuneACCESS and kept in-frame rearrangements only. Not all clones are present; in checked studies, unresolved V genes account for under half, and no reason is known for the remainder. V, J and clone size reflect that table, while D and trimming were determined from the DNA. The sample yields some 130,000 clones; around 73% were counted once. The top ten constitute 1.3% to 1.5% of the sample.

In total, 600 or so healthy bone marrow donors made up the cohort. All cohort members were sampled while nominally healthy, although unrecorded immune exposures were likely present. The donor tested CMV seronegative and was one of the 352 seronegative cohort members. Every donor gave a peripheral blood sample, and the peripheral blood mononuclear cells from that sample were used for TCR beta sequencing. Genomic DNA extraction from the blood cell samples was performed with the Qiagen DNeasy Blood Extraction Kit. For this clone: Its antigen target is currently unknown. Base qualities were left out, and no much larger clone turns up one base away.

The CDR3 sequence holds 12 residues, the cysteine and phenylalanine included. Kept here is only the CDR3 DNA, which spans 36 bases and is read in frame from base 1. V and J lose 3 bases and 6 bases, and a span of 8 bases separates them. According to the germline V gene, CDR1 reads MDHEN and CDR2 reads SYDVKM. The sequence derives from a female donor in good health and CMV-seronegative. Specimen: PBMCs. The chain employs TRBV28 and TRBJ1-2; confidence is insufficient to name the D gene. The sequenced DNA: TGTGCCAGCAGTTTTGGAGTTGATGGCTACACCTTC. Its protein is CASSFGVDGYTF.